This T cell receptor (beta chain) was profiled in a study of shared clonotypes between healthy human individuals. Remarks on this clone: What it binds is unknown.

The study, taken as a whole, reports: It was the few donors that limited the genetic and exposure-history diversity represented. Despite large depth, sorted-subset datasets appeared incompletely sequenced.

Template for every sorted-subset replicate PCR totaled approximately 200 ng DNA, about 30,000 T cell genomes. Authors' methods: Filtering differed because ImmunoSEQ produced junction-only sequences that carried no quality scores. Here immunoSEQ multiplex PCR was the method, and the copy in TCRdb shows in-frame clones only, minus some. V, J and clone size derive from that table, while D and trimming were established from the DNA sequence. The repertoire holds 2 million to 3 million clones, approximately 93% seen once, with roughly 0.39% in the top ten. The CDR3 totals 16 residues. Germline V gives CDR1 SGHRS, CDR2 YFSETQ. Losses at the gene ends were 0 bases for V and 2 bases for J; bases not matched to a gene: 3.

The clonotype was recovered from a man between 18 and 35 years old in good health. Some clones in this sample may be carry-over from other donors' samples. Sequenced sample: naive CD4+ T cells from PBMCs. Subset given: CD45RA+ positively selected. The chain uses TRBV5-1 and TRBJ2-1, with 9 bases matching TRBD2. The CDR3: CASSLAAGGTYNEQFF. In nucleotides, the CDR3 is TGCGCCAGCAGCTTGGCCGCGGGAGGGACCTACAATGAGCAGTTCTTC.